The entry below gives a single T cell receptor (beta chain) sequence along with its context. As handled by the study authors: Amplification from reference gene primers served as the basis for estimated nucleated cell counts. Here immunoSEQ multiplex PCR was the method, and the copy in TCRdb shows in-frame clones only, minus some. From that table come the V and J calls and clone size; the DNA was used to work out D and trimming. The repertoire holds approximately 50,000 clones, with 85% as singletons. The junction had 7 bases not matched to a gene; V was cut back by 1 base and J by 8 bases. CDR1 is MGHRA, CDR2 YSYEKL, per germline. This CDR3 contains 15 residues. This sample is part of a study of blood T cell repertoires in COVID-19. At the level of the study: COVID-19 samples from acute and convalescent phases originated in the United States, Italy and Spain. The cDNA or gDNA used as material had been derived from T cells, B-cell-depleted T cells, or PBMCs.

The chain couples TRBV4-1 to TRBJ1-4, with 7 bases matching TRBD1. The sequencing input was peripheral blood. This receptor was identified in a man in his 60s with acute or convalescent COVID-19. The CDR3 nucleotides read TGCGCCAGCAGCCAAGTTGGGACAGCGGGCGAAAAACTGTTTTTT. Protein sequence: CASSQVGTAGEKLFF.